These T cell receptor beta chains were read from a single sample in a study of T cell repertoires in cytomegalovirus infection. Using its own MiXCR run on the reads, TCRdb lists one record per CDR3 protein. The repertoire holds around 230,000 distinct CDR3 sequences, 6% to 8% seen once, with under 7% in the top ten. Sequenced: PBMCs. All receptors derive from a human donor in good health (CMV status not recorded). Some clones in this sample may be carry-over from other donors' samples. Each CDR3 is given with its conserved first and last residue. Each record gives: J gene, V gene, CDR3 length, CDR3 protein.

>TRBJ1-1|TRBV20-1|13
CSATRDGNTEAFF
>TRBJ1-1|TRBV6-5|15
CASSYSGRRRTEAFF
>TRBJ2-2|TRBV14|16
CASSQGPRGQFGELFF
>TRBJ2-3|TRBV14|13
CASARQGGDTQYF
>TRBJ2-4|TRBV20-1|14
CSAIGGTAKNIQYF
>TRBJ1-2|TRBV2|13
CASITGWGEGYTF
>TRBJ2-6|TRBV6-2/TRBV6-3|15
CASSYSGSGANVLTF
>TRBJ2-7|TRBV12-3/TRBV12-4|14
CASSRDRGLREQYF
>TRBJ2-7|TRBV6-2/TRBV6-3|11
CASSVGIEQYF
>TRBJ2-3|TRBV10-3|15
CAISESAGAGDTQYF
>TRBJ1-1|TRBV7-9|14
CASSLAPGNTEAFF
>TRBJ1-5|TRBV10-2|13
CASSESTGTPLHF
>TRBJ2-1|TRBV5-1|14
CASSIQGGGNEQFF
>TRBJ1-4|TRBV29-1|13
CSGLRDKYEKLFF
>TRBJ2-1|TRBV12-3/TRBV12-4|15
CASSDRGSQYNEQFF
>TRBJ2-1|TRBV20-1|12
CSVVGGGDEQFF
>TRBJ2-7|TRBV7-2|12
CASSLMQGSPYF
>TRBJ2-7|TRBV20-1|12
CSAPGRGYEQYF
>TRBJ2-1|TRBV10-3|12
CAITAENNEQFF
>TRBJ1-1|TRBV29-1|12
CSGWIQNTEAFF